The 30 T cell receptor beta chains below were found in one sample sequenced in a study of T cells in tumors after PD-1 blockade. Here immunoSEQ multiplex PCR was the method, and the copy in TCRdb shows in-frame clones only, minus some. The sample includes just under 65,000 clones, approximately 79% of them seen just once. This sample comprised PBMCs, obtained after anti-PD-1 treatment. All receptors come from a human donor with basal cell carcinoma.

In its sample, this clone was seen a few times. The CDR3 reads CASSQVGNTIYF. CDR3 DNA: TGTGCCAGCAGCCAAGTTGGAAACACCATATATTTT. V gene TRBV3-1 (or the pseudogene TRBV3-2) combines with J gene TRBJ1-3; no clear D. Per germline, CDR1 LGHDT and CDR2 YNNKEL (reference sequence). Trimming shortened V by 1 base and J by 3 bases, and 1 base separated the two germline ends. The CDR3 is 12 residues long.

The chain recombines TRBV15 with TRBJ2-2; 9 bases fit TRBD2. The CDR3 runs to 14 residues. Germline values: CDR1 LNHNV, CDR2 YYDKDF (reference sequence). V was clipped by 8 bases and J by 4 bases; unmatched bases: 5. The CDR3 DNA sequence: TGTGCCACCGCGGGGGGGCCGGGCACCGGGGAGCTGTTTTTT. It yields the protein CATAGGPGTGELFF.

The sample holds one count of this clone. The chain is built from TRBV21-1 and TRBJ2-5. TRBV21-1 is given as a pseudogene. There are 12 residues in the CDR3. CDR3 nucleotides: TGTGCCAGCAGCAAAGAGGCGAGGACCCAGTACTTC. Its translation is CASSKEARTQYF.

The rearrangement links TRBV7-2 to TRBJ2-3; 9 bases match TRBD2. J was trimmed by 4 bases and V by 1 base; bases with no gene match: 12. This CDR3 is 18 amino acids long. Germline V gene data show CDR1 as SGHTA and CDR2 as FQGNSA. The CDR3: CASSLEGSSGVRADTQYF. DNA for the CDR3: TGTGCCAGCAGCTTAGAAGGGTCTAGCGGGGTGAGGGCAGATACGCAGTATTTT.

The gene calls are TRBV5-1 and TRBJ2-4, with D possibly matching TRBD1 (6 bases). Germline CDR1 and CDR2: SGHRS and YFSETQ. V lost 2 bases, J lost 6 bases, and 12 bases lay in between. The CDR3 consists of 14 residues. The CDR3 DNA sequence: TGCGCCAGCAGCTTAGGGGGTGAGGGAAACATTCAGTACTTC. Residues: CASSLGGEGNIQYF.

The chain carries TRBV4-2 and TRBJ2-3, with 12 bases lining up with TRBD2. CDR3 length: 16 residues. The V gene end was trimmed by 3 bases and the J gene end by 2 bases; junction bases not matched to a gene: 3. Germline V gene data show CDR1 as LGHNA and CDR2 as YNFKEQ. The CDR3, as DNA: TGTGCCAGCAGCCAGTGGACTAGCGGGGTCACAGATACGCAGTATTTT. Protein product: CASSQWTSGVTDTQYF.

The rearrangement links TRBV7-8 to TRBJ2-1; TRBD2 matches at 9 bases. Germline values: CDR1 SGHVS, CDR2 FQNEAQ. The CDR3 totals 15 residues. Germline trimming cut 1 base from V and 2 bases from J; bases unmatched to any gene: 0. The chain's CDR3 is CASSLGGGAYNEQFF. DNA of the CDR3: TGTGCCAGCAGCTTAGGCGGGGGGGCCTACAATGAGCAGTTCTTC.

The chain uses TRBV6-1 and TRBJ1-5, with D possibly matching TRBD1 (5 bases). The V gene lost 3 bases and the J gene lost 6 bases, with 18 bases spanning the gap. The CDR3 runs to 16 residues. The germline V gene encodes CDR1 MNHNS and CDR2 SASEGT. In DNA, the CDR3 is TGTGCCAGCAGTGAGAAAGGGGCCATTTCAAGTCAGCCCCAGCATTTT. Translated, it gives CASSEKGAISSQPQHF.

This clone was seen just once. Germline is not matched at one junction end, which may reflect a read error. The chain links TRBV19 to TRBJ2-5; 9 bases fit TRBD1. This CDR3 spans 14 amino acids. Germline lookup yields CDR1 LNHDA and CDR2 SQIVND (reference sequence). In DNA form, the CDR3 reads TGTGCCGGTAGTGAGACAGGGGGCCAAGAGACCCAGTACTTC. This sequence encodes CAGSETGGQETQYF. The full variable domain, completed using reference TRBV19 and TRBJ2-5, is DGGITQSPKYLFRKEGQNVTLSCEQNLNHDAMYWYRQDPGQGLRLIYYSQIVNDFQKGDIAEGYSVSREKKESFPLTVTSAQKNPTAFYLCAGSETGGQETQYFGPGTRLLVL.

The genes are TRBV18 and TRBJ2-3, with no clear D. Germline-derived CDR1 and CDR2 are KGHSH and LQKENI. V was pared by 6 bases and J by 0 bases, with 19 bases between. This CDR3 has 17 amino acids. In DNA form, the CDR3 reads TGTGCCAGCTCTATCAGGTCGCCTACCTTTAGCACAGATACGCAGTATTTT. Its translation: CASSIRSPTFSTDTQYF.

The chain joins TRBV3-1 (or the pseudogene TRBV3-2) to TRBJ2-7; 13 bases fit TRBD2. Germline V gives CDR1 LGHDT, CDR2 YNNKEL (reference sequence). The CDR3 is 15 amino acids. J was trimmed by 9 bases and V by 1 base; bases with no gene match: 6. CDR3 residues: CASSQGTSGGIVQYF. Written as DNA, the CDR3 is TGTGCCAGCAGCCAAGGGACTAGCGGGGGTATTGTGCAGTACTTC.

The CDR3 DNA is TGTGCCATCAGTTTCGACAGGGAGACAGATACGCAGTATTTT. Its protein product is CAISFDRETDTQYF. The V call is TRBV10-3, the J call TRBJ2-3; TRBD1 aligns across 7 bases. Per germline, CDR1 ENHRY and CDR2 SYGVKD. V lost 5 bases to trimming and J lost 3 bases; unmatched junction nucleotides: 5. This CDR3 region has 14 residues.

The gene calls are TRBV7-9 and TRBJ2-3, with 7 bases aligning to TRBD2. CDR1 and CDR2 from the germline V gene are SEHNR and FQNEAQ (reference sequence). Unmatched junction bases numbered 9, after V lost 8 bases and J lost 4 bases. CDR3 size: 14 residues. CDR3 loop: CASSGRGTPDTQYF. The DNA for the CDR3 is TGTGCCAGCTCCGGGCGGGGGACTCCAGATACGCAGTATTTT.

The CDR3 DNA reads as TGTGCCAGCAGTTTGGAGGTAATGCAGCCCCAGCATTTT. This sequence encodes CASSLEVMQPQHF. The chain couples TRBV28 to TRBJ1-5; D not certain. Between the trimmed V and J ends, which lost 3 bases and 7 bases, there was a span of 10 bases. The CDR3 loop spans 13 amino acids. Germline values: CDR1 MDHEN, CDR2 SYDVKM.

The rearrangement joins TRBV3-1 (or the pseudogene TRBV3-2) to TRBJ1-6, with D uncertain. CDR3 length: 14 amino acids. Trimming stripped 2 bases from V and 8 bases from J, with 10 bases between. The germline V gene encodes CDR1 LGHDT and CDR2 YNNKEL (reference sequence). The CDR3 protein is CASSQRTLDSPLHF. The CDR3 region has the DNA TGTGCCAGCAGCCAACGGACGCTAGATTCACCCCTCCACTTT.

This chain uses TRBV7-2 with TRBJ2-3; the D gene is possibly TRBD2 (5 bases). The length of the CDR3 is 14 residues. Germline loops: CDR1 SGHTA, CDR2 FQGNSA. Trimming cost V 1 base and J 4 bases, with 9 bases left between them. CDR3 bases: TGTGCCAGCAGCTTAGGACTATCTCCAGATACGCAGTATTTT. It translates to CASSLGLSPDTQYF.

This chain's CDR3 is CASSRVQGRDGYTF. CDR3 nucleotide sequence: TGTGCCAGCAGCCGAGTACAGGGGCGCGATGGCTACACCTTC. J is TRBJ1-2 and V is TRBV3-1 (or the pseudogene TRBV3-2); 7 nucleotides agree with TRBD1. Per germline, CDR1 LGHDT and CDR2 YNNKEL (reference sequence). V trimming: 4 bases; J trimming: 6 bases; junction bases outside the gene matches: 8. The CDR3 contains 14 residues.

This sequence joins TRBV3-1 (or the pseudogene TRBV3-2) and TRBJ2-1, with D perhaps TRBD1 or TRBD2 (5 bases each). The CDR3 runs to 17 residues. Germline V gene sequence: CDR1 LGHDT, CDR2 YNNKEL (reference sequence). V shed 4 bases and J shed 0 bases, with 16 bases lying between them. The CDR3 DNA reads as TGTGCCAGCAGCCCGCGGGTCAGGGTCGTCTCCTACAATGAGCAGTTCTTC. Translating gives CASSPRVRVVSYNEQFF.

This chain links TRBV28 with TRBJ2-3; 7 positions agree with TRBD1. Germline V CDR1 and CDR2: MDHEN, SYDVKM. The CDR3 has 16 amino acids. The trim removed 7 bases at V and 2 bases at J, leaving 12 bases unmatched. CDR3 protein: CASIQRGRRVTDTQYF. Written as DNA, the CDR3 is TGTGCCAGCATTCAAAGGGGGCGCCGAGTCACAGATACGCAGTATTTT.

V usage is TRBV6-5 and J usage is TRBJ2-7; maybe TRBD1 (5 bases). The germline V gene encodes CDR1 MNHEY and CDR2 SVGAGI. Trimming took off 5 bases at V and 5 bases at J, with 13 bases between the two ends. The CDR3 length is 13 residues. The CDR3 coding sequence is TGTGCCAGCAGTCCGCCGCAGGGCCACGAGCAGTACTTC. Its translation: CASSPPQGHEQYF.

The V gene is TRBV23-1, the J gene TRBJ1-2; a weak D match, TRBD1 (5 bases). TRBV23-1 is known as an ORF, though its function is uncertain. The CDR3 is 14 amino acids. Trimming took off 8 bases at V and 8 bases at J, with 21 bases between the two ends. CDR3 nucleotide sequence: TGCGCCAGCGACAAACGAGGGGAATATAGGGGCTACACCTTC. This sequence encodes CASDKRGEYRGYTF.

The gene calls are TRBV2 and TRBJ2-3; D not certain. The germline gives CDR1 SNHLY, CDR2 FYNNEI. Trimming pared 0 bases from V and 2 bases from J, leaving 6 bases between. The CDR3 is 14 amino acids. The CDR3 spells CASSEAFYTDTQYF. In nucleotides, the CDR3 is TGTGCCAGCAGTGAAGCTTTCTACACAGATACGCAGTATTTT.

The J gene is TRBJ2-7, the V gene TRBV30; TRBD1 agrees at 7 bases. V lost 3 bases to trimming and J lost 3 bases; unmatched junction nucleotides: 11. CDR3 length: 15 residues. Germline-derived CDR1 and CDR2 are GTSNPN and SVGIG (reference sequence). The CDR3 sequence is CAWRGRQGKNYEQYF. Written as DNA, the CDR3 is TGTGCCTGGAGGGGTCGACAGGGAAAAAACTACGAGCAGTACTTC.

This chain links TRBV28 with TRBJ1-5; possibly TRBD1 for D (5 bases). Trimming stripped 3 bases from V and 4 bases from J, with 13 bases between. Germline lookup yields CDR1 MDHEN and CDR2 SYDVKM. The CDR3 spans 15 residues. CDR3 residues: CASSFPQGLNQPQHF. Written as DNA, the CDR3 is TGTGCCAGCAGTTTTCCCCAGGGTTTGAATCAGCCCCAGCATTTT.

The chain recombines TRBV10-3 with TRBJ2-7, with 10 bases fitting TRBD1. After removal of 10 bases from V and 6 bases from J, the junction contained 12 bases not matched to a gene. The CDR3 covers 14 residues. Germline CDR1 ENHRY, CDR2 SYGVKD. CDR3 in DNA: TGTGCCACACTACCGGGACAGGGGTTCCGCGAGCAGTACTTC. This translates into CATLPGQGFREQYF.

This clone was seen once. The chain links TRBV27 to TRBJ2-3, with D perhaps TRBD2 (6 bases). Germline CDR1 MNHEY, CDR2 SMNVEV (reference sequence). The CDR3 totals 17 residues. Trimming removed 1 base from V and 1 base from J, with 15 bases in between. CDR3 amino acids: CASSLYDTGVGTDTQYF. The CDR3 region has the DNA TGTGCCAGCAGTTTATATGATACGGGGGTGGGCACAGATACGCAGTATTTT.

The chain joins TRBV7-8 to TRBJ2-7, with D possibly being TRBD1 (6 bases). V was pared by 7 bases and J by 1 base, with 11 bases between. The CDR3 sequence is 13 residues long. Germline lookup yields CDR1 SGHVS and CDR2 FQNEAQ. This CDR3 reads CASTHRESYEQYF. CDR3 in DNA: TGTGCCAGCACCCACAGGGAATCCTACGAGCAGTACTTC. Variable domain in full (rest from reference TRBV7-8 and TRBJ2-7): GAGVSQSPRYKVAKRGQDVALRCDPISGHVSLFWYQQALGQGPEFLTYFQNEAQLDKSGLPSDRFFAERPEGSVSTLKIQRTQQEDSAVYLCASTHRESYEQYFGPGTRLTVT.

The chain uses TRBV7-2 and TRBJ2-5; 7 bases are a match to TRBD1. Germline V lookup: CDR1 SGHTA, CDR2 FQGNSA. There are 16 residues in the CDR3. Germline trimming cut 4 bases from V and 4 bases from J; bases unmatched to any gene: 12. DNA for the CDR3: TGTGCCAGCAGCTGGCCCGGACAGGCAGAGCGAGAGACCCAGTACTTC. Its protein is CASSWPGQAERETQYF. The full variable domain, completed using reference TRBV7-2 and TRBJ2-5, is GAGVSQSPSNKVTEKGKDVELRCDPISGHTALYWYRQSLGQGLEFLIYFQGNSAPDKSGLPSDRFSAERTGGSVSTLTIQRTQQEDSAVYLCASSWPGQAERETQYFGPGTRLLVL.

The rearrangement joins TRBV7-8 to TRBJ1-1, with 9 bases matching TRBD1. The junction had 12 bases not matched to a gene; V was cut back by 8 bases and J by 8 bases. This CDR3 has 14 residues. Per germline, CDR1 SGHVS and CDR2 FQNEAQ. The CDR3 loop is CASQLYRGLREAFF. DNA for the CDR3: TGTGCCAGCCAGCTATACAGGGGGCTTAGGGAAGCTTTCTTT.

The V call is TRBV7-9, the J call TRBJ2-1; D is perhaps TRBD2 (6 bases). The V end lost 0 bases, the J end lost 5 bases, and 14 bases lay between the germline ends. CDR3 length: 16 amino acids. The V gene's germline CDR1 is SEHNR and CDR2 FQNEAQ (reference sequence). The CDR3 DNA reads TGTGCCAGCAGCTTAGCGTGGGGACTTCCTAACAATGAGCAGTTCTTC. Translating gives CASSLAWGLPNNEQFF.